These 2 T cell receptor beta chains came from one sample sequenced in a study of T cells in Graves' hyperthyroidism and ophthalmopathy. Amplification of TCR beta CDR3 regions used RNA as the template. HTBI primers drove first-round RT-PCR of the TCR CDR3. TCRdb re-analysed the multiplex PCR reads in MiXCR, keeping a single row per CDR3 protein. This table holds approximately 400,000 distinct CDR3 sequences, 15% to 19% found once. Sequenced material: blood. These receptor sequences come from a young woman with Graves' hyperthyroidism.

This clonotype appeared many times. V gene TRBV28 combines with J gene TRBJ2-7; no firm D call. Trimming took 6 bases from V and 7 from J, leaving 7 bases between them. Germline CDR1 and CDR2: MDHEN and SYDVKM. The CDR3 loop spans 10 amino acids. The CDR3 nucleotides are TGTGCCAGCAGCTTAGGGGAGCAGTACTTC. Protein product: CASSLGEQYF.

About this clonotype: Being one base from a much bigger clone, this may be a read error. The chain couples TRBV11-3 to TRBJ1-2, with TRBD1 matching over 8 bases. V was clipped by 5 bases and J by 8 bases; unmatched bases: 7. This CDR3 contains 13 residues. Germline V CDR1 and CDR2: SGHNT, YENEEA. The CDR3 DNA reads as TGTGCCAGCAGCACCCGGACAGGGCGGGGCTACACCTTC. It yields the protein CASSTRTGRGYTF.